Listed below are T cell receptor beta chains from one sample, sequenced in a study of T cell responses to AZD1222 COVID-19 vaccine. The assay was immunoSEQ multiplex PCR, and TCRdb's table has in-frame clones only and misses some. The sample has more than 95,000 clones; over 70% are singletons. The source material was peripheral blood, sampled on day 0 of AZD1222 vaccination. The receptors derive from an adult in good health. The CDR3 runs from the conserved cysteine through the conserved F or W. A D gene is named only where the DNA matches it firmly. Rows give clone size only sometimes, using once, few, many, or a class for an expanded clone.

TRBD2	TRBV6-7	-	TRBJ2-3	TGTGCCAGCAGTTACTGGGCGGGGGGCCGCACAGATACGCAGTATTTT	CASSYWAGGRTDTQYF
-	TRBV28	-	TRBJ1-5	TGTGCCAGCAGTTCCCCGGACTTTAGGAGCAATCAGCCCCAGCATTTT	CASSSPDFRSNQPQHF
-	TRBV6-1	-	TRBJ1-5	TGTGCCAGCAGTGAGCGATCCGGGACAAATCAGCCCCAGCATTTT	CASSERSGTNQPQHF
-	TRBV7-9	-	TRBJ1-3	TGTGCCAGCAGCTTAGTCAGCCAGAGCTCTGGAAACACCATATATTTT	CASSLVSQSSGNTIYF
-	TRBV4-3	-	TRBJ2-2	TGCGCCAGCAGCCCGGGGGCCGTTACCGGGGAGCTGTTTTTT	CASSPGAVTGELFF
TRBD1	TRBV12-3/TRBV12-4	-	TRBJ1-2	TGTGCCAGCAGTCTGGGACAGGCCTACACCTTC	CASSLGQAYTF
-	TRBV6-6	once	TRBJ2-7	TGTGCCAGCAGTTACGGGACGGCCTCCTACGAGCAGTACTTC	CASSYGTASYEQYF
-	TRBV6-1	-	TRBJ1-2	TGTGCCAGCAGTGACCGAGGTGGGGGCTACACCTTC	CASSDRGGGYTF
TRBD1	TRBV7-9	-	TRBJ1-2	TGTGCCAGCAGCCCTCGACAGGGAAGGGATGACTATGGCTACACCTTC	CASSPRQGRDDYGYTF
TRBD1	TRBV9	-	TRBJ1-3	TGTGCCAGCAGCGTGGGACAGGGCACTGGAAACACCATATATTTT	CASSVGQGTGNTIYF
-	TRBV10-2	-	TRBJ2-3	TGCGCCAGCAGCGCGGGGGATACGCAGTATTTT	CASSAGDTQYF
-	TRBV11-2	-	TRBJ1-2	TGTGCCAGCAGCTTAGGGTTGCAGAACTATGGCTACACCTTC	CASSLGLQNYGYTF
-	TRBV3-1/TRBV3-2	-	TRBJ1-5	TGTGCCAGCAGCCAAGATGTGGGGAACAATCAGCCCCAGCATTTT	CASSQDVGNNQPQHF
TRBD1	TRBV10-2	-	TRBJ2-1	TGCGCCAGCAGTGGGGGGGACAGGGGGCTCTCCTACAATGAGCAGTTCTTC	CASSGGDRGLSYNEQFF
TRBD1	TRBV18	-	TRBJ2-3	TGTGCCAGCTCGGGGAGGACAGGGGGTCTGACAGATACGCAGTATTTT	CASSGRTGGLTDTQYF
TRBD2	TRBV7-2	-	TRBJ2-7	TGTGCCAGCAGCCAAATTCCTAGCGGGTATTACGAGCAGTACTTC	CASSQIPSGYYEQYF
-	TRBV18	-	TRBJ2-7	TGTGCCAGCTCACCAGTGGGATCGGGACCCTACGAGCAGTACTTC	CASSPVGSGPYEQYF
-	TRBV5-4	-	TRBJ1-2	TGTGCCAGCAGCTTTCCCGGGACCGTCTATGGCTACACCTTC	CASSFPGTVYGYTF
-	TRBV3-1/TRBV3-2	-	TRBJ2-7	TGTGCCAGCAGCCTGCCGGGACGAAGCTACGAGCAGTACTTC	CASSLPGRSYEQYF
TRBD1	TRBV18	-	TRBJ2-2	TGTGCCAGCTCACCCCGACAGGGCAACGAGGAGCTGTTTTTT	CASSPRQGNEELFF
-	TRBV6-5	-	TRBJ2-7	TGTGCCGGACGAAGTGGACAGACCTACGAGCAGTACTTC	CAGRSGQTYEQYF
-	TRBV28	-	TRBJ1-3	TGTGCCAGCAGTCCAGGGTATAGGTCTGGAAACACCATATATTTT	CASSPGYRSGNTIYF
TRBD1	TRBV14	-	TRBJ1-1	TGTGCCAGCAGTCGGGCGAGGGACAGAGTGAACACTGAAGCTTTCTTT	CASSRARDRVNTEAFF
-	TRBV12-3/TRBV12-4	-	TRBJ1-1	TGTGCCAGCAGTCAACGACCCTCATGGGAAGCTTTCTTT	CASSQRPSWEAFF
TRBD2	TRBV7-2	-	TRBJ2-7	TGTGCCAGCAGCTTTAGAGCGGGAGGCGGGGACGAGCAGTACTTC	CASSFRAGGGDEQYF
-	TRBV7-2	-	TRBJ1-5	TGTGCCAGCAGCTGGAAAGGGCTCAATCAGCCCCAGCATTTT	CASSWKGLNQPQHF
TRBD1	TRBV5-1	-	TRBJ1-2	TGCGCCAGCAGCTTCGGACAGGGGACAGGCGGTGGCTACACCTTC	CASSFGQGTGGGYTF
-	TRBV18	once	TRBJ2-3	TGTGCCAGCTCCACGGGGGGCACAGATACGCAGTATTTT	CASSTGGTDTQYF
-	TRBV7-7	-	TRBJ1-5	TGTGCTAGCAGCTTTTTGGCCGACAGGATCAATCAGCCCCAGCATTTT	CASSFLADRINQPQHF
-	TRBV14	-	TRBJ2-7	TGTGCCAGCAGCACCCTGGACAGTCTGGGCTACGAGCAGTACTTC	CASSTLDSLGYEQYF
TRBD1	TRBV28	-	TRBJ1-4	TGTGCCAGCAGTCCGGGACAGTCTGAAAAACTGTTTTTT	CASSPGQSEKLFF
-	TRBV3-1/TRBV3-2	-	TRBJ2-4	TGTGCCAGCAGCCAAGGAGGGCAGGGGTACTTC	CASSQGGQGYF
TRBD2	TRBV7-2	-	TRBJ2-1	TGTGCCAGCAGCCCTAGTGGGACTAGCGGGGGGATCTACAATGAGCAGTTCTTC	CASSPSGTSGGIYNEQFF
TRBD1	TRBV7-9	few	TRBJ2-7	TGTGCCAGCAGCTTCTCCTCGGGGACAGGGGCCGAGCAGTACTTC	CASSFSSGTGAEQYF
TRBD1	TRBV2	-	TRBJ1-2	TGTGCCAGCAGTGAAGCAGTACCGGGACAGGGTGGGTATGGCTACACCTTC	CASSEAVPGQGGYGYTF
TRBD2	TRBV2	-	TRBJ2-7	TGTGCCAGCAGTACCGGGACAGCTAAACTAGCGGGGGGTCCATCCCCCCACGAGCAGTACTTC	CASSTGTAKLAGGPSPHEQYF
-	TRBV5-1	-	TRBJ2-1	TGCGCCAGCAGCCCCCCAGCGGGTCGATCCTACAATGAGCAGTTCTTC	CASSPPAGRSYNEQFF
TRBD2	TRBV6-2/TRBV6-3	-	TRBJ2-7	TGTGCCAGCAGTCGGGGACTAGCTAGCAGCGAGCAGTACTTC	CASSRGLASSEQYF
TRBD2	TRBV5-1	few	TRBJ2-7	TGCGCCAGCAGCTTGTCCCTAGCGGGGACCTACGAGCAGTACTTC	CASSLSLAGTYEQYF
TRBD2	TRBV28	-	TRBJ2-3	TGTGCCAGCAGTTTTAGGCTAGCGGGAGTTGCGTATTTT	CASSFRLAGVAYF
-	TRBV7-6	-	TRBJ2-7	TGTGCCAGCAGCTCGCCTGGGGGCGGGTACGAGCAGTACTTC	CASSSPGGGYEQYF
-	TRBV7-7	-	TRBJ1-6	TGTGCTAGCAGCTTAGCCGGCGTCGGTAATTCACCCCTCCACTTT	CASSLAGVGNSPLHF
TRBD1	TRBV7-8	-	TRBJ1-1	TGTGCCAGCAGCTTAAGGACAGGGGTGAACACTGAAGCTTTCTTT	CASSLRTGVNTEAFF
-	TRBV6-5	-	TRBJ2-3	TGTGCCAGCAGTCCACGGACTTCGGGGGATACGCAGTATTTT	CASSPRTSGDTQYF
TRBD1	TRBV28	-	TRBJ1-6	TGTGCCAGCAGTTTCGCAGGGGGCGACGATTCACCCCTCCACTTT	CASSFAGGDDSPLHF
-	TRBV10-3	-	TRBJ2-7	TGTGCCATCAGTGAGCCTCGGGGGACGGGGGCCTACGAGCAGTACTTC	CAISEPRGTGAYEQYF
-	TRBV7-2	-	TRBJ1-3	TGTGCCAGCAGCTTAGCTCCGGGTTCTGGAAACACCATATATTTT	CASSLAPGSGNTIYF
-	TRBV11-2	-	TRBJ2-3	TGTGCCAGCAGCCCGACTAGCACAGATACGCAGTATTTT	CASSPTSTDTQYF
-	TRBV3-1/TRBV3-2	-	TRBJ2-2	TGTGCCAGCAGCCCCCGGGGGGCGCTAACCGGGGAGCTGTTTTTT	CASSPRGALTGELFF
TRBD1	TRBV29-1	once	TRBJ2-5	TGCAGCGTGGACAGGACAGGGGGTACCCAGTACTTC	CSVDRTGGTQYF
-	TRBV7-2	-	TRBJ1-2	TGTGCCAGCAGCACCGGGGCCTATGGCTACACCTTC	CASSTGAYGYTF
TRBD1	TRBV7-2	-	TRBJ2-2	TGTGCCAGCAGCTCCGGGACAGCCGGAACCGGGGAGCTGTTTTTT	CASSSGTAGTGELFF
-	TRBV18	-	TRBJ1-1	TGTGCCAGCTCACCATTTTATGACCCTGAAGCTTTCTTT	CASSPFYDPEAFF
TRBD2	TRBV28	once	TRBJ2-7	TGTGCCAGCAGGCCCGGGGGGGCCTACGAGCAGTACTTC	CASRPGGAYEQYF
TRBD1	TRBV9	few	TRBJ2-3	TGTGCCTCCGGACAGGGGGTAACAGATACGCAGTATTTT	CASGQGVTDTQYF
-	TRBV5-1	few	TRBJ1-4	TGCGCCAGCAGCTTGGAAGACCAGGGAAGGGCACGGGAAAAACTGTTTTTT	CASSLEDQGRAREKLFF
-	TRBV4-3	-	TRBJ2-3	TGCGCCAGCAGCCAAGACCCTGCTAGCACAGATACGCAGTATTTT	CASSQDPASTDTQYF
-	TRBV4-1	-	TRBJ2-1	TGCGCCAGCAGCCAGGACCCGAGCTCCTACAATGAGCAGTTCTTC	CASSQDPSSYNEQFF
TRBD2	TRBV7-2	-	TRBJ2-1	TGTGCCAGCAGCTTAGCGGGACTAGCGGGAAATGAGCAGTTCTTC	CASSLAGLAGNEQFF